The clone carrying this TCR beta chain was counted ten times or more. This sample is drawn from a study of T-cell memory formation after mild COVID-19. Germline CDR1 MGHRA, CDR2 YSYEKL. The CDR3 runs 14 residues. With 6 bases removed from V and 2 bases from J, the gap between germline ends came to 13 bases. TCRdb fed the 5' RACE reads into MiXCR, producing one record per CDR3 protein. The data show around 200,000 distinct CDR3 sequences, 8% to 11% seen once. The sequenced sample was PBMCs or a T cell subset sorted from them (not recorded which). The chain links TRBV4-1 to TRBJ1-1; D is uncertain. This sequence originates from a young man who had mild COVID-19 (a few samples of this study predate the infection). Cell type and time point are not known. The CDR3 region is CASRSLTRNTEAFF. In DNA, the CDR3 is TGCGCCAGCAGGAGCCTCACACGCAACACTGAAGCTTTCTTT.